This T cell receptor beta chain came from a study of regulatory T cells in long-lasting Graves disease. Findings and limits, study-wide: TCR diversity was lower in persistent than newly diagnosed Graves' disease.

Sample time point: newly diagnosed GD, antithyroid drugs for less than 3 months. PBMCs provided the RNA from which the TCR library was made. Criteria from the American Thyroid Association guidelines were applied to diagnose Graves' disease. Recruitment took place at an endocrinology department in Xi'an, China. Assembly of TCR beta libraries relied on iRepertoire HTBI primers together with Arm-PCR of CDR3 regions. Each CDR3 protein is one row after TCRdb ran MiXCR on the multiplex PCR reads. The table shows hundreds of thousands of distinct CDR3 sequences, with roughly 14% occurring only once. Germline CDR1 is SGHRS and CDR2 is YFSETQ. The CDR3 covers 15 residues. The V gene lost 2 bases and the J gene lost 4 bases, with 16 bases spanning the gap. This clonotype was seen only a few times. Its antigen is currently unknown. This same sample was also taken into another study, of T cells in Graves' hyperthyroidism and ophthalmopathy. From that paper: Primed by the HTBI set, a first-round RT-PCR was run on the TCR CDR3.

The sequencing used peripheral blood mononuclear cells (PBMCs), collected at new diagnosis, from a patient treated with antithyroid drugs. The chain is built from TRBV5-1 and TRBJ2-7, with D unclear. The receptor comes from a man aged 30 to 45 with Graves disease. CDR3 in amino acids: CASSLGQAEGYEQYF. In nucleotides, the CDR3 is TGCGCCAGCAGCTTAGGCCAGGCTGAAGGATACGAGCAGTACTTC.